The clone carrying this T cell receptor (beta chain) came up many times. Trimming took 6 bases from V and 5 from J; bases not matched to a gene: 21. The CDR3 length is 18 residues. The germline CDR1 and CDR2 sequences are MNHEY and SMNVEV (reference sequence). Researchers took RNA transcripts and amplified the TCR beta CDR3 regions from them. The primer set for the first-round RT-PCR of the TCR CDR3 was HTBI. One entry per CDR3 protein, called by TCRdb with MiXCR from the multiplex PCR reads. The sample shows about 500,000 distinct CDR3 sequences, roughly a sixth of them seen only once. These data come from a study of T cells in Graves' hyperthyroidism and ophthalmopathy. Graves' hyperthyroidism was deemed stable absent ophthalmopathy progression within 18 months.

The material sequenced was blood. The source of this sequence is a woman aged 18-29 years with Graves' hyperthyroidism. The V and J genes are TRBV27 and TRBJ2-5; TRBD2 matches at 7 bases. In DNA, the CDR3 is TGTGCCAGCAGCCCGACCGGGCCTTGGTTGCAGGGAGGGGAGACCCAGTACTTC. The encoded protein is CASSPTGPWLQGGETQYF.